Following are 16 T cell receptor beta chains from one sample sequenced in a study of T cell repertoires in cytomegalovirus infection. TCRdb re-called the reads with MiXCR, one entry per CDR3 protein. The data hold around 210,000 distinct CDR3 sequences, with around 6.6% observed a single time. Sequenced sample: PBMCs. Every receptor here comes from a human donor in good health (CMV status not recorded). Some clones in this sample may be carry-over from other donors' samples.

This clonotype occurred many times. The chain employs TRBV6-2 or TRBV6-3 and TRBJ1-5; D is unclear. The CDR3 sequence is 14 residues long. From germline, CDR1 is MNHEY and CDR2 SVGEGT. With 1 base removed from V and 0 bases from J, the gap between germline ends came to 4 bases. The CDR3 spells CASSYWDSNQPQHF. The CDR3 nucleotides read TGTGCCAGCAGTTACTGGGATAGCAATCAGCCCCAGCATTTT.

This clonotype was counted many times. The chain carries TRBV6-5 and TRBJ2-1; tentative D call: TRBD2 (7 bases). The germline V gene has CDR1 MNHEY and CDR2 SVGAGI. This CDR3 is 16 amino acids long. With 4 bases removed from V and 4 bases from J, the gap between germline ends came to 17 bases. CDR3 bases: TGTGCCAGCAGTTGGACCGGGGGCGGGGGTTACAATGAGCAGTTCTTC. Amino acid sequence: CASSWTGGGGYNEQFF.

This clonotype came up many times. The genes are TRBV6-2 or TRBV6-3 and TRBJ2-1; TRBD2 matches 9 bases. The V and J ends lost 3 bases and 0 bases, in that order; junction bases with no gene match: 15. This CDR3 comprises 20 residues. Germline V gene sequence: CDR1 MNHEY, CDR2 SVGEGT. Here the CDR3 reads CASSYSEVAGARSSYNEQFF. DNA for the CDR3: TGTGCCAGCAGTTATAGTGAAGTAGCGGGGGCCCGGAGCTCCTACAATGAGCAGTTCTTC.

This clonotype occurred many times. This chain uses TRBV7-2 with TRBJ1-2; 9 bases map to TRBD1. V lost 7 bases and J lost 3; bases outside the gene matches: 6. The CDR3 has 14 residues. Germline V gene lookup returns CDR1 SGHTA and CDR2 FQGNSA. CDR3 DNA: TGTGCCAGCACCCGGGACAGGGACGACTATGGCTACACCTTC. Amino acid sequence: CASTRDRDDYGYTF.

This clonotype was counted ten times or more. The chain has TRBV23-1 and TRBJ1-1; possible D gene TRBD1, 6 bases. TRBV23-1 is flagged as an ORF with uncertain function. The CDR3 has 15 residues. V lost 0 bases, J lost 4 bases, and 12 bases lay in between. DNA of the CDR3: TGCGCCAGCAGTCAATCCCAGGGGCAATCCACTGAAGCTTTCTTT. Translating it yields CASSQSQGQSTEAFF.

Many counts were recorded for this clonotype. J is TRBJ1-1 and V is TRBV29-1; D is undetermined. CDR1 and CDR2 from the germline V gene are SQVTM and ANQGSEA. CDR3 size: 12 residues. The V end was cut by 8 bases, the J end by 1 base, with 11 bases between. The CDR3 bases are TGCAGCACCTCCGGCGGGAACACTGAAGCTTTCTTT. It codes for CSTSGGNTEAFF. The full variable domain, with the rest looked up from reference TRBV29-1 and TRBJ1-1, is SAVISQKPSRDICQRGTSLTIQCQVDSQVTMMFWYRQQPGQSLTLIATANQGSEATYESGFVIDKFPISRPNLTFSTLTVSNMSPEDSSIYLCSTSGGNTEAFFGQGTRLTVV.

This clonotype was seen at least ten times. V usage is TRBV7-2 and J usage is TRBJ2-5; no definite D call. There are 18 residues in the CDR3. Trimming removed 4 bases at V and 1 base at J, with 22 bases between. The V gene's germline CDR1 is SGHTA and CDR2 FQGNSA. The CDR3 DNA sequence: TGTGCCAGCAGCTCCACGGACCTCATCGGGTGGGTCCAAGAGACCCAGTACTTC. Residues: CASSSTDLIGWVQETQYF.

This clonotype appeared many times. This chain joins TRBV6-5 and TRBJ1-2, with TRBD1 matching 7 bases. This CDR3 region has 13 residues. CDR1 and CDR2 from the germline V gene are MNHEY and SVGAGI. J was trimmed by 6 bases and V by 2 bases; bases with no gene match: 3. The CDR3, as DNA: TGTGCCAGCAGTTACAACGACAGGGATGGCTACACCTTC. Its translation: CASSYNDRDGYTF.

This clonotype has a count of ten or more. The rearrangement links TRBV12-5 to TRBJ1-2, with 10 bases aligning to TRBD1. This CDR3 is 15 amino acids long. Germline trimming cut 5 bases from V and 3 bases from J; bases unmatched to any gene: 6. The V gene's germline CDR1 is LGHNT and CDR2 FRNRAP. The CDR3 region has the DNA TGTGCTAGTGGTGAAGACAGGGGGCGAGACTATGGCTACACCTTC. It encodes CASGEDRGRDYGYTF.

Many counts were recorded for this clonotype. This rearrangement joins TRBV28 to TRBJ1-2; D ambiguous. Germline values: CDR1 MDHEN, CDR2 SYDVKM. The CDR3 loop spans 13 amino acids. The V and J ends lost 3 bases and 5 bases respectively, with 10 bases between them. CDR3 coding DNA: TGTGCCAGCAGTTTGGTGGCGGATTATGGCTACACCTTC. Translation gives CASSLVADYGYTF.

The chain carries TRBV27 and TRBJ2-2; TRBD1 matches at 11 bases. In germline, CDR1 is MNHEY, CDR2 SMNVEV (reference sequence). Germline trimming cut 7 bases from V and 4 bases from J; bases unmatched to any gene: 5. The CDR3 consists of 15 residues. CDR3 bases: TGTGCCAGCACCGAGGGACAGGGGGGCACCGGGGAGCTGTTTTTT. Its translation is CASTEGQGGTGELFF.

This clonotype was seen at least ten times. The chain joins TRBV7-9 to TRBJ1-5, with a tentative D call TRBD1 (6 bases). The CDR3 extends over 16 amino acids. With 1 base removed from V and 2 bases from J, the gap between germline ends came to 12 bases. Germline V gene sequence: CDR1 SEHNR, CDR2 FQNEAQ (reference sequence). The CDR3 protein is CASSLDRRGGNQPQHF. In DNA form, the CDR3 reads TGTGCCAGCAGCTTAGATCGCAGGGGAGGCAATCAGCCCCAGCATTTT.

Details on this clonotype: A much larger clone differs by one base, so this may be a read error. This sequence joins TRBV7-9 and TRBJ2-5; either TRBD1 or TRBD2 may fit D (5 bases each). Germline V gene data show CDR1 as SEHNR and CDR2 as FQNEAQ (reference sequence). The CDR3 runs 12 residues. This CDR3 is CASSRQGETQHF. The CDR3 nucleotides are TGTGCCAGCAGCCGGCAGGGAGAGACCCAGCACTTC.

This clonotype was seen many times. The chain uses TRBV20-1 and TRBJ2-1; D is uncertain. The CDR3 is 11 amino acids. Germline V gene lookup returns CDR1 DFQATT and CDR2 SNEGSKA (reference sequence). The germline V and J ends were trimmed by 3 bases and 8 bases, with 8 bases remaining between them. This CDR3 is CSARIVYEQFF. CDR3 sequence (DNA): TGCAGTGCTAGGATCGTATATGAGCAGTTCTTC.

This clonotype was recorded at least ten times. The chain carries TRBV6-1 and TRBJ1-4; no firm D call. CDR3 length equals 13 residues. Germline V CDR1 and CDR2: MNHNS, SASEGT. The ends were cut back, 3 bases at V and 3 bases at J, with 5 bases in the middle. This chain's CDR3 is CASSDRPNEKLFF. The CDR3 DNA reads TGTGCCAGCAGTGACAGACCTAATGAAAAACTGTTTTTT.

There are many counts of this clonotype. The chain couples TRBV7-2 to TRBJ2-3; weak D call: TRBD2 (6 bases). Germline assignment: CDR1 SGHTA and CDR2 FQGNSA. This CDR3 contains 14 residues. V shed 4 bases and J shed 4 bases, with 12 bases lying between them. CDR3 nucleotide sequence: TGTGCCAGCAGCTCGCCAGCGGGCTCAGATACGCAGTATTTT. Translating gives CASSSPAGSDTQYF.